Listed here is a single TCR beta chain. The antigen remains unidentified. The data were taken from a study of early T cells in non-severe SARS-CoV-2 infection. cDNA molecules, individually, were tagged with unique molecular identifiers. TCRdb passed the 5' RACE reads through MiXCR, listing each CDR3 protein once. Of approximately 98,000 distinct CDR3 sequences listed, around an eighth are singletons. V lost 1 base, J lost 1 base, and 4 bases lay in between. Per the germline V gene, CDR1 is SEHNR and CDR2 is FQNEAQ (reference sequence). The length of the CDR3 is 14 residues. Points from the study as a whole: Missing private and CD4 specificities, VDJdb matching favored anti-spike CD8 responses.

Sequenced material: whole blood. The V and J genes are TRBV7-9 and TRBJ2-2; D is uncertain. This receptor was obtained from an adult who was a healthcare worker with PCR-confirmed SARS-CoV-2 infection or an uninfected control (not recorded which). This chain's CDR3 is CASSLDLNTGELFF. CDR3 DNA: TGTGCCAGCAGCTTAGACCTGAACACCGGGGAGCTGTTTTTT.